Listed below are T cell receptor beta chains from one sample, sequenced in a study of cytomegalovirus exposure and HLA in healthy donors. The method was immunoSEQ multiplex PCR; TCRdb's version includes in-frame clones alone and lacks a portion of them. The table records over 30,000 clones, over 60% of them present only once. Sequenced input: PBMCs. All receptors come from a man aged 35 to 55 in good health and CMV-seropositive. Both conserved end residues are part of each CDR3. D genes are given only for firm matches. Some rows have no size entry. The others give once, few or many, or a class for an expanded clone.

clone size: NA; V gene: TRBV18; D gene: NA; J gene: TRBJ1-1; CDR3 DNA: TGTGCCAGCTCCCAAGCACGGGGGAGCACTGAAGCTTTCTTT; CDR3 protein: CASSQARGSTEAFF
clone size: NA; V gene: TRBV30; D gene: NA; J gene: TRBJ1-4; CDR3 DNA: TGTGCCTGGAGTGTCTCGTCGGACAGCGTCAGTGAAAAACTGTTTTTT; CDR3 protein: CAWSVSSDSVSEKLFF
clone size: NA; V gene: TRBV4-1; D gene: NA; J gene: TRBJ1-6; CDR3 DNA: TGCGCCAGCAGCCAATCCAGTGCCGGGGAAAATTCACCCCTCCACTTT; CDR3 protein: CASSQSSAGENSPLHF
clone size: NA; V gene: TRBV27; D gene: NA; J gene: TRBJ2-5; CDR3 DNA: TGTGCCAGCAGTTTATCGGCGGGTTTAGAGACCCAGTACTTC; CDR3 protein: CASSLSAGLETQYF
clone size: few; V gene: TRBV6-1; D gene: TRBD1; J gene: TRBJ2-2; CDR3 DNA: TGTGCCAGCAGTGATCGTTTGGCAGGGGGCACCGGGGAGCTGTTTTTT; CDR3 protein: CASSDRLAGGTGELFF
clone size: few; V gene: TRBV21-1; D gene: NA; J gene: TRBJ1-4; CDR3 DNA: TGTGCCAGCAGCAAGAACAGGGTTTGGAATGAAAAACTGTTTTTT; CDR3 protein: CASSKNRVWNEKLFF
clone size: NA; V gene: TRBV19; D gene: TRBD1; J gene: TRBJ1-1; CDR3 DNA: TGTGCCAGCAAAGAACAGACAGGGGCCACTGAAGCTTTCTTT; CDR3 protein: CASKEQTGATEAFF
clone size: NA; V gene: TRBV14; D gene: TRBD2; J gene: TRBJ2-2; CDR3 DNA: TGTGCCAGCAGCCCCCCGAGCTCGGTAGCGGGGAGGAACACCGGGGAGCTGTTTTTT; CDR3 protein: CASSPPSSVAGRNTGELFF
clone size: few; V gene: TRBV15; D gene: NA; J gene: TRBJ1-2; CDR3 DNA: TGTGCCACCAGCAGAGATGTCGGGGGGCTCTATGGCTACACCTTC; CDR3 protein: CATSRDVGGLYGYTF
clone size: NA; V gene: TRBV9; D gene: NA; J gene: TRBJ1-5; CDR3 DNA: TGTGCCAGCAGCGTAGCCGGGGTCGGTCAGCCCCAGCATTTT; CDR3 protein: CASSVAGVGQPQHF
clone size: NA; V gene: TRBV29-1; D gene: TRBD2; J gene: TRBJ2-5; CDR3 DNA: TGCAGCGTTGAAGGAGCGGGGGAATACCAAGAGACCCAGTACTTC; CDR3 protein: CSVEGAGEYQETQYF
clone size: NA; V gene: TRBV29-1; D gene: NA; J gene: TRBJ1-2; CDR3 DNA: TGCAGCGTTGAAAGGCAGGGGTGGGCCGATCCCAGTACTAACTATGGCTACACCTTC; CDR3 protein: CSVERQGWADPSTNYGYTF
clone size: NA; V gene: TRBV28; D gene: TRBD1; J gene: TRBJ1-5; CDR3 DNA: TGTGCCAGCAGTTACCGACAGGGGTGGAATCAGCCCCAGCATTTT; CDR3 protein: CASSYRQGWNQPQHF
clone size: few; V gene: TRBV7-2; D gene: NA; J gene: TRBJ2-1; CDR3 DNA: TGTGCCAGCAGGAGGACACGGATCTTC; CDR3 protein: CASRRTRIF
clone size: once; V gene: TRBV6-5; D gene: TRBD2; J gene: TRBJ2-7; CDR3 DNA: TGTGCCAGCAGTTACCGTAGCGGGGTCGGCTACGAGCAGTACTTC; CDR3 protein: CASSYRSGVGYEQYF
clone size: NA; V gene: TRBV4-2; D gene: TRBD1; J gene: TRBJ2-7; CDR3 DNA: TGTGCCAGCAGCCAGAGCCGGGACAGTGGGACCTACGAGCAGTACTTC; CDR3 protein: CASSQSRDSGTYEQYF
clone size: NA; V gene: TRBV5-6; D gene: TRBD1; J gene: TRBJ1-6; CDR3 DNA: TGTGCCAGCAGCCCCCGAATTGAGACAGGGGGAGTAAGGTCACCCCTCCACTTT; CDR3 protein: CASSPRIETGGVRSPLHF
clone size: NA; V gene: TRBV28; D gene: NA; J gene: TRBJ2-2; CDR3 DNA: TGTGCCAGCACTACCGACAGTAAAAACACCGGGGAGCTGTTTTTT; CDR3 protein: CASTTDSKNTGELFF
clone size: NA; V gene: TRBV5-6; D gene: TRBD1; J gene: TRBJ1-2; CDR3 DNA: TGTGCCAGCAGCTTGCGAAGGACAGGAGACCATTATGACTACACCTTC; CDR3 protein: CASSLRRTGDHYDYTF
clone size: once; V gene: TRBV4-2; D gene: NA; J gene: TRBJ2-3; CDR3 DNA: TGTGCCAGCAGCCAAGATCAAACTAGCAGGGGGGATACGCAGTATTTT; CDR3 protein: CASSQDQTSRGDTQYF
clone size: NA; V gene: TRBV7-2; D gene: NA; J gene: TRBJ2-1; CDR3 DNA: TGTGCCAGCAGCTTAGTCAGATACAATGAGCAGTTCTTC; CDR3 protein: CASSLVRYNEQFF
clone size: few; V gene: TRBV5-4; D gene: TRBD1; J gene: TRBJ2-5; CDR3 DNA: TGTGCCAGCAGCGCACGGGACAGCCTACAAGAGACCCAGTACTTC; CDR3 protein: CASSARDSLQETQYF
clone size: NA; V gene: TRBV9; D gene: NA; J gene: TRBJ1-1; CDR3 DNA: TGTGCCAGCAGCGGTGGGCCGGTGAACACTGAAGCTTTCTTT; CDR3 protein: CASSGGPVNTEAFF
clone size: NA; V gene: TRBV5-6; D gene: TRBD1; J gene: TRBJ1-2; CDR3 DNA: TGTGCCAGCAGCTTGAGGACAGGGGTCTTCTATGGCTACACCTTC; CDR3 protein: CASSLRTGVFYGYTF
clone size: NA; V gene: TRBV5-1; D gene: NA; J gene: TRBJ2-2; CDR3 DNA: TGCGCCAGCAGGACGACGGGAGAGACCGGGGAGCTGTTTTTT; CDR3 protein: CASRTTGETGELFF
clone size: NA; V gene: TRBV5-1; D gene: TRBD1; J gene: TRBJ2-5; CDR3 DNA: TGCGCCAGCAGCTCCGTCGGGACAGGGGGCCGTGAGACCCAGTACTTC; CDR3 protein: CASSSVGTGGRETQYF
clone size: NA; V gene: TRBV9; D gene: TRBD1; J gene: TRBJ1-5; CDR3 DNA: TGTGCCAGCAGTACAGGGGGAGGTCAGCCCCAGCATTTT; CDR3 protein: CASSTGGGQPQHF
clone size: few; V gene: TRBV5-1; D gene: TRBD1; J gene: TRBJ2-7; CDR3 DNA: TGCGCCAGCAGCCTTACGGCCGGGACAGGGGGCTACGAGCAGTACTTC; CDR3 protein: CASSLTAGTGGYEQYF
clone size: NA; V gene: TRBV4-2; D gene: TRBD1; J gene: TRBJ2-5; CDR3 DNA: TGTGCCAGCAGCCCCTCGGCAGGACAGGGGAGGCAGACCCAGTACTTC; CDR3 protein: CASSPSAGQGRQTQYF
clone size: NA; V gene: TRBV12-5; D gene: NA; J gene: TRBJ1-4; CDR3 DNA: TGTGCTAGTGGTTCCCCAGGTGCGGGAGGTGAAAAACTGTTTTTT; CDR3 protein: CASGSPGAGGEKLFF
clone size: NA; V gene: TRBV28; D gene: NA; J gene: TRBJ2-1; CDR3 DNA: TGTGCCAGCAGTTTAGGGTCAGGGGTTACCTACAATGAGCAGTTCTTC; CDR3 protein: CASSLGSGVTYNEQFF
clone size: NA; V gene: TRBV12-2; D gene: NA; J gene: TRBJ2-5; CDR3 DNA: TGTGCAAGTCGCCCCCAGCGGGGGGCCAACCAAGAGACCCAGTACTTC; CDR3 protein: CASRPQRGANQETQYF
clone size: few; V gene: TRBV5-6; D gene: TRBD1; J gene: TRBJ2-2; CDR3 DNA: TGTGCCAGCAGCTTCGGGACAGGCAACACCGGGGAGCTGTTTTTT; CDR3 protein: CASSFGTGNTGELFF
clone size: once; V gene: TRBV7-9; D gene: TRBD1; J gene: TRBJ1-1; CDR3 DNA: TGTGCCAGCAGCTCCCAGGGGGTCACTGAAGCTTTCTTT; CDR3 protein: CASSSQGVTEAFF
clone size: NA; V gene: TRBV27; D gene: NA; J gene: TRBJ2-2; CDR3 DNA: TGTGCCAGCAAAATTGTAGAAGGGGCGGCCGGGGAGCTGTTTTTT; CDR3 protein: CASKIVEGAAGELFF
clone size: NA; V gene: TRBV7-7; D gene: TRBD2; J gene: TRBJ2-5; CDR3 DNA: TGTGCCAGCAGCTCGGGACTAGCGGGTCAAAAGACCCAGTACTTC; CDR3 protein: CASSSGLAGQKTQYF
clone size: few; V gene: TRBV29-1; D gene: TRBD2; J gene: TRBJ2-1; CDR3 DNA: TGCAGCGCTCAGAGGACTAGCGGGGGAGGTGAGCAGTTCTTC; CDR3 protein: CSAQRTSGGGEQFF
clone size: NA; V gene: TRBV27; D gene: NA; J gene: TRBJ2-7; CDR3 DNA: TGTGCCAGCAGTTTGAGAGCTAGCTACGAGCAGTACTTC; CDR3 protein: CASSLRASYEQYF
clone size: NA; V gene: TRBV4-2; D gene: NA; J gene: TRBJ1-2; CDR3 DNA: TGTGCCAGCAGCCCCCGGGCAGGGTCGGACTATGGCTACACCTTC; CDR3 protein: CASSPRAGSDYGYTF
clone size: NA; V gene: TRBV7-2; D gene: TRBD1; J gene: TRBJ1-2; CDR3 DNA: TGTGCCAGCAGCTTAGCCCCCGGGCAGGGGGGTGATGGCTACACCTTC; CDR3 protein: CASSLAPGQGGDGYTF
clone size: NA; V gene: TRBV2; D gene: TRBD1; J gene: TRBJ2-7; CDR3 DNA: TGTGCCAGCAGGGGACAGGGTCGGAACGAGCAGTACTTC; CDR3 protein: CASRGQGRNEQYF
clone size: few; V gene: TRBV7-9; D gene: NA; J gene: TRBJ2-6; CDR3 DNA: TGTGCCAGCAGCTCCCTAGGGACTGGACTCTCTGGGGCCAACGTCCTGACTTTC; CDR3 protein: CASSSLGTGLSGANVLTF
clone size: few; V gene: TRBV7-9; D gene: NA; J gene: TRBJ1-6; CDR3 DNA: TGTGCCAGCAGTTACGTCGGGGGGAAAGGTTCACCCCTCCACTTT; CDR3 protein: CASSYVGGKGSPLHF
clone size: few; V gene: TRBV30; D gene: NA; J gene: TRBJ1-3; CDR3 DNA: TGTGCCTGGAGTGGAGGGGGCTCTGGAAACACCATATATTTT; CDR3 protein: CAWSGGGSGNTIYF
clone size: NA; V gene: TRBV5-6; D gene: NA; J gene: TRBJ2-1; CDR3 DNA: TGTGCCAGCAGCTGGGGAGGCCTCCATGAGCAGTTCTTC; CDR3 protein: CASSWGGLHEQFF
clone size: NA; V gene: TRBV29-1; D gene: TRBD1; J gene: TRBJ1-1; CDR3 DNA: TGCAGCGCGTTTGGCAGTAGGGGGCTCACTGAAGCTTTCTTT; CDR3 protein: CSAFGSRGLTEAFF
clone size: few; V gene: TRBV4-1; D gene: TRBD2; J gene: TRBJ2-7; CDR3 DNA: TGCGCCAGCAGCCAAGATGCGGGGCGGGGGGGAAGTTACGAGCAGTACTTC; CDR3 protein: CASSQDAGRGGSYEQYF
clone size: few; V gene: TRBV27; D gene: NA; J gene: TRBJ1-5; CDR3 DNA: TGTGCCAGCAGTCTTACATCTAGCAATCAGCCCCAGCATTTT; CDR3 protein: CASSLTSSNQPQHF